This paragraph covers one T cell receptor beta chain sequence. This record comes from a study of blood T cell repertoires in COVID-19. Study information: Italy, Spain and the United States were the sources of the convalescent and acute COVID-19 samples. T cells, B-cell-depleted T cells, or PBMCs supplied cDNA or gDNA.

The V gene end was trimmed by 3 bases and the J gene end by 7 bases; junction bases not matched to a gene: 8. This CDR3 region has 14 residues. CDR1 is SGDLS, CDR2 YYNGEE, per germline. Each participant's cohort was designated according to participant-reported clinical history. In the authors' workflow: Amplification of reference gene primers provided the estimated nucleated cell counts. The method was immunoSEQ multiplex PCR; TCRdb's version includes in-frame clones alone and lacks a portion of them. The V and J calls and clone size were taken over from that table, and D and trimming were inferred from the DNA. The table shows roughly 180,000 clones, with approximately 83% occurring only once.

This TCR derives from a woman aged 55-69 years who had recovered from COVID-19. The V gene is TRBV9, the J gene TRBJ2-7; TRBD1 matches at 9 bases. What was sequenced was PBMCs or T cells enriched from blood (not recorded which). The CDR3 protein is CASSASGQGWEQYF. In DNA, the CDR3 is TGTGCCAGCAGCGCGTCAGGACAGGGGTGGGAGCAGTACTTC.